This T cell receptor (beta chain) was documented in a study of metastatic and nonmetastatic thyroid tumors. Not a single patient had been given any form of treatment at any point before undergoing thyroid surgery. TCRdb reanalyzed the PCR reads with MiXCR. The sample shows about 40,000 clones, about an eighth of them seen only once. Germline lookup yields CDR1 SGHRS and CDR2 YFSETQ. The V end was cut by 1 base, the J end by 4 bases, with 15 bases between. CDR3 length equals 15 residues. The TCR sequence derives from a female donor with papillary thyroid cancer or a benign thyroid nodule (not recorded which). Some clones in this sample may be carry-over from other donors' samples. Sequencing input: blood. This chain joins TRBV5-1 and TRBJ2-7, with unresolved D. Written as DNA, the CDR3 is TGCGCCAGCAGCTTGCGGTTGTCGGGTGGTTACGAGCAGTACTTC. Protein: CASSLRLSGGYEQYF.